The TCR beta chain described here comes from a study of shared clonotypes between healthy human individuals (dated by TCRdb to the early 2020s). Regarding the complete study: The cohort comprised a couple of women and three men aged 18 to 49 years. For each donor, CD4 naive and CD4 memory were each run on three plates, CD8 naive on two plates, and CD8 memory on one plate. Blood TCR repertoires of a handful of healthy adults were deeply sequenced to estimate repertoire size and the extent of clonotype sharing between individuals. Different laboratories and diverse techniques were used to prepare libraries and sequence TCR repertoires, to increase sequencing depth and limit assay-specific biases. Between about 0.8 and 9.5 billion PBMCs per donor were obtained by leukapheresis.

Using the deep immunoSEQ assay, multiplex PCR amplified TCR CDR3 regions from genomic DNA. For each cell subset, the extracted genomic DNA was distributed evenly across all wells of several immunoSEQ 96-well plates, and each plate served as one replicate. For sorted subsets, 200 to 250 ng of genomic DNA, equivalent to some 30,000 T cell genomes, went into each replicate PCR. Purified libraries were measured with a Qubit 3.0 fluorometer, size-checked on a Bioanalyzer 2100, and measured again with the KAPA Library Quantification kit. Every immunoSEQ 96-well plate was sequenced on a separate single-read 150-cycle Illumina NextSeq 550 flow cell. The paper's data handling went like this. Because the immunoSEQ output held only junctional sequences and lacked quality scores, the filtering could not match the filtering applied to full-length reads. To assign V/J genes and CDR3, sequences were annotated against IMGT germline references using PyIR, a Python wrapper for IgBLAST v1.9. Reads were removed for weak V/J assignments (E-value above 1e-6), missing CDR3, stop codons, out-of-frame junctions, or ambiguous translated residues. A V3J clonotype was defined by an identical inferred V gene, J gene, and CDR3 amino acid sequence. Percentage overlap between repertoires was calculated by dividing the number of shared unique clonotypes by the size of the smaller repertoire. Three approaches were used to assess repertoire richness: RTK rarefaction, the Chao1 estimator, and Recon v2.1 estimates of unobserved clonotypes. Generation probabilities were computed with OLGA for all TCRbeta clonotypes obtained by the gDNA method from several donors. TCRdb carries this immuneACCESS record with in-frame sequences only. Its versions omit some clonotypes, under half of them owing to an unresolved V gene in the studies checked, with the rest unexplained. The DNA gave D and trimming, while V, J and clone size come from that table. The sample table contains about 2.4 million clones; only one count was recorded for around nine tenths of them. The top ten clones comprise roughly 0.15% of the sample.

Donors were healthy HIV-negative adults with no recently reported acute infections or vaccinations. Every donor was a Caucasian adult living in Nashville, Tennessee, USA. CD4+ T cells were enriched through magnetic negative selection, after which naive cells were positively selected on CD45RA and the remaining negative fraction served as the memory subset. Blood was obtained by leukapheresis, after which PBMCs were separated by Ficoll-Histopaque density gradient centrifugation and cryopreserved in liquid nitrogen vapor phase. Purity and quantity of every magnetically sorted T cell population were checked by analytical flow cytometry. From each sorted fraction, genomic DNA was isolated and quantified by UV absorbance on a Nanodrop 2000c. In the case of this clone: No antigen is known for it. The record has no base qualities; no much larger clone is one base away.

V loses 6 bases at its end and J loses 4 bases; junction bases beyond the gene matches: 6. The germline V gene sets CDR1 to MNHNS and CDR2 to SASEGT. From the cysteine up to the phenylalanine, the CDR3 has a length of 15 residues. Only the CDR3 DNA stays, 45 bases, in frame from base 1. Points the paper makes about the study in general: Naive subsets generally had larger estimated clonotype richness than memory subsets. Pairwise subsampling led to the expectation that sequencing depth would affect the degree of clonotype sharing among donors. The genetic and exposure-history diversity represented was limited by the small number of donors. Compared with non-shared clonotypes, the clonotypes found in all four sorted-subset donors had higher generation probabilities. Sampling was limited to blood, and TCR repertoires in tissue likely differ from TCR repertoires in blood. Rarefaction of sorted-subset datasets indicated incomplete sequencing despite the large sequencing depth. When a handful of donors were compared, the shared fraction of clonotypes was 5% to 6.5% for naive CD4, approximately 3.5% for naive CD8, roughly 2.3% for memory CD4, and roughly 0.4% for memory CD8.

The chain joins TRBV6-1 to TRBJ2-2, and TRBD1 aligns with 9 junction nucleotides. This clonotype was sampled from a man aged 18 to 30 in good health. Material: naive CD4+ T cells sorted from blood. This specimen's cell subset or site label, interpreted: CD45RA+ positively selected. The CDR3 here reads CASSGTGFSTGELFF. The nucleotide sequence reads TGTGCCAGCAGCGGGACAGGGTTCTCCACCGGGGAGCTGTTTTTT.